A selection of T cell receptor beta chains follows, all from one sample in a study of cytomegalovirus exposure and HLA in healthy donors. TCRdb keeps only in-frame clones here, not all; method: immunoSEQ multiplex PCR. The table lists fewer than 90,000 clones, 95% to 97% of them singletons. Material: PBMCs. These receptors all stem from a young man in good health and CMV-seropositive. Both conserved end residues are part of each CDR3. Each record gives: clone size, J gene, V gene, D gene, CDR3 protein, CDR3 DNA. A D gene is named only where the DNA matches it firmly. A row's size may be missing; if present it is once, few, many or a size class.

few,TRBJ2-7,TRBV6-6,TRBD2,CASRWTSGSSYEQYF,TGTGCCAGCAGGTGGACTAGCGGAAGCTCCTACGAGCAGTACTTC
NA,TRBJ1-1,TRBV29-1,NA,CSVDRAGNTEAFF,TGCAGCGTTGATCGAGCGGGGAACACTGAAGCTTTCTTT
NA,TRBJ1-1,TRBV27,TRBD1,CASSPTRTGPSNTEAFF,TGTGCCAGCAGTCCCACTAGGACAGGGCCATCGAACACTGAAGCTTTCTTT
NA,TRBJ2-5,TRBV11-2,NA,CASSLERVRETQYF,TGTGCCAGCAGCTTAGAGCGGGTCCGAGAGACCCAGTACTTC
once,TRBJ2-3,TRBV4-1,TRBD2,CASSRTSGKADPQYF,TGCGCCAGCAGCCGGACTAGCGGGAAGGCGGATCCGCAGTATTTT
NA,TRBJ1-3,TRBV30,NA,CAARREGQSSGNTIYF,TGTGCCGCCCGGCGGGAGGGACAAAGCTCTGGAAACACCATATATTTT
NA,TRBJ2-7,TRBV11-1,TRBD2,CASSSGLAYEQYF,TGTGCCAGCAGCTCCGGACTAGCCTACGAGCAGTACTTC
NA,TRBJ2-1,TRBV9,TRBD1,CASSGDRVHYNEQFF,TGTGCCAGCAGCGGGGACAGGGTCCACTACAATGAGCAGTTCTTC
NA,TRBJ2-7,TRBV6-1,TRBD1,CASSSGTGGSYEQYF,TGTGCCAGCAGCTCCGGGACAGGGGGCTCCTACGAGCAGTACTTC
NA,TRBJ2-7,TRBV27,TRBD2,CASRVLAGGTYEQYF,TGTGCCAGCAGAGTCCTAGCGGGTGGTACCTACGAGCAGTACTTC
NA,TRBJ1-4,TRBV15,NA,CATSRTFSGVGEKLFF,TGTGCCACCAGCAGAACATTTTCGGGGGTAGGAGAAAAACTGTTTTTT
NA,TRBJ1-5,TRBV15,NA,CATSTRGSPYQPQHF,TGTGCCACCAGCACCCGGGGGAGTCCGTATCAGCCCCAGCATTTT
NA,TRBJ1-4,TRBV5-6,NA,CASSGEGEKLFF,TGTGCCAGCAGCGGGGAGGGCGAAAAACTGTTTTTT
NA,TRBJ2-3,TRBV19,TRBD1,CASSSWTGPDTQYF,TGTGCCAGTAGTTCATGGACAGGGCCAGATACGCAGTATTTT
NA,TRBJ2-1,TRBV5-6,TRBD1,CASSPHAGGSYNEQFF,TGTGCCAGCAGCCCCCACGCAGGGGGCTCCTACAATGAGCAGTTCTTC
few,TRBJ2-2,TRBV2,TRBD2,CASSEREGTGELFF,TGTGCCAGCAGTGAGCGGGAGGGCACCGGGGAGCTGTTTTTT